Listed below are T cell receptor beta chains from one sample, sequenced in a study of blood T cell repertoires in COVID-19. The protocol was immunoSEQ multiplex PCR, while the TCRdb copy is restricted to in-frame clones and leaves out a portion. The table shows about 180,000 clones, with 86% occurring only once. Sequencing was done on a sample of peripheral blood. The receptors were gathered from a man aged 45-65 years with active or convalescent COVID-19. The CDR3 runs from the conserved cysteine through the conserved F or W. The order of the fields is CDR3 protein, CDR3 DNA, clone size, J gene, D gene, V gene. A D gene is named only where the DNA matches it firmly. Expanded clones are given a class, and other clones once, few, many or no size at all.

CASSQLGRGSHEKLFF | TGTGCCAGCAGCCAACTCGGAAGGGGGTCCCATGAAAAACTGTTTTTT | - | TRBJ1-4 | - | TRBV14
CASSLDGRLNEKLFF | TGTGCCAGCAGCTTGGACGGGAGGCTTAATGAAAAACTGTTTTTT | - | TRBJ1-4 | - | TRBV5-4
CASSLAARGTYEQYF | TGTGCCAGCAGTCTAGCGGCAAGGGGCACCTACGAGCAGTACTTC | - | TRBJ2-7 | TRBD2 | TRBV27
CASTATWRQGEYEQYF | TGTGCCAGCACCGCCACCTGGAGACAGGGGGAATACGAGCAGTACTTC | - | TRBJ2-7 | TRBD1 | TRBV3-1/TRBV3-2
CATKGTGAWDTEAFF | TGTGCCACCAAGGGTACAGGGGCTTGGGACACTGAAGCTTTCTTT | - | TRBJ1-1 | TRBD1 | TRBV5-5
CASSTWTDPNYGYTF | TGTGCCAGTTCAACATGGACAGACCCTAACTATGGCTACACCTTC | - | TRBJ1-2 | - | TRBV6-1
CASSPDIVLTNEKLFF | TGTGCCAGTAGTCCTGACATCGTTTTAACTAATGAAAAACTGTTTTTT | - | TRBJ1-4 | - | TRBV19
CASSLLELPLHF | TGTGCCAGCAGTTTATTGGAGTTACCCCTCCACTTT | - | TRBJ1-6 | - | TRBV12-3/TRBV12-4
CASRWQGARSNQPQHF | TGTGCCAGTAGATGGCAGGGGGCGCGCAGCAATCAGCCCCAGCATTTT | few | TRBJ1-5 | TRBD1 | TRBV19
CASSQESGSSGNTIYF | TGCGCCAGCAGCCAAGAATCTGGCAGCTCTGGAAACACCATATATTTT | - | TRBJ1-3 | - | TRBV4-3
CATSDSRTGPRYTF | TGTGCCACCAGTGATTCTCGGACAGGGCCACGCTACACCTTC | - | TRBJ1-2 | TRBD1 | TRBV24-1
CASSPPTASETQYF | TGTGCCAGCTCCCCGCCCACAGCCAGTGAGACCCAGTACTTC | few | TRBJ2-5 | - | TRBV18
CASTPGTSGAKNIQYF | TGTGCCAGCACCCCGGGGACTAGCGGAGCCAAAAACATTCAGTACTTC | - | TRBJ2-4 | TRBD2 | TRBV28
CASSHSGREYEQYF | TGTGCCAGCAGCCATAGCGGGAGGGAGTACGAGCAGTACTTC | - | TRBJ2-7 | TRBD2 | TRBV6-8
CASRRTGGSYGYTF | TGTGCCAGCAGAAGGACAGGGGGCTCCTATGGCTACACCTTC | - | TRBJ1-2 | TRBD1 | TRBV5-4
CASSYDAALNEQFF | TGTGCCAGCAGTTACGATGCAGCGTTGAATGAGCAGTTCTTC | - | TRBJ2-1 | - | TRBV6-6
CASSRGGSTDTQYF | TGTGCCAGCAGCCGCGGGGGGAGCACAGATACGCAGTATTTT | - | TRBJ2-3 | TRBD2 | TRBV6-2/TRBV6-3
CASSYTSDEQYF | TGTGCCAGCAGCTACACTAGCGACGAGCAGTACTTC | few | TRBJ2-7 | TRBD2 | TRBV7-8
CASSQDYSSYEQYF | TGCGCCAGCAGCCAAGATTACAGTTCCTACGAGCAGTACTTC | - | TRBJ2-7 | - | TRBV4-3
CASSDRRPRNTEAFF | TGTGCCAGCAGTGACAGGCGGCCTAGGAACACTGAAGCTTTCTTT | - | TRBJ1-1 | - | TRBV6-4
CASSSGGAYNEQFF | TGTGCCAGCTCTAGCGGGGGGGCCTACAATGAGCAGTTCTTC | - | TRBJ2-1 | TRBD2 | TRBV6-4
CASSYLSEAFF | TGTGCCAGCAGTTACCTTTCTGAAGCTTTCTTT | - | TRBJ1-1 | - | TRBV6-5
CASSLQLAGVHEQYF | TGTGCCAGCAGTTTGCAACTAGCGGGAGTCCACGAGCAGTACTTC | - | TRBJ2-7 | TRBD2 | TRBV28
CASSLNAGGAEQFF | TGTGCCAGCAGCTTAAACGCGGGCGGGGCTGAGCAGTTCTTC | - | TRBJ2-1 | - | TRBV7-3
CASSQGVWGREPRFTEAFF | TGTGCCAGCAGCCAGGGGGTATGGGGGCGCGAGCCAAGGTTCACTGAAGCTTTCTTT | - | TRBJ1-1 | - | TRBV3-1/TRBV3-2
CASSLGTAPYNSPLHF | TGTGCCAGCAGCTTGGGGACAGCTCCTTATAATTCACCCCTCCACTTT | - | TRBJ1-6 | - | TRBV5-8
CASSNPPGVDGELFF | TGTGCCAGCAGCAACCCTCCCGGGGTGGACGGGGAGCTGTTTTTT | few | TRBJ2-2 | - | TRBV21-1
CASSLDRGASEQFF | TGTGCCAGCAGCTTAGATCGCGGGGCTAGTGAGCAGTTCTTC | - | TRBJ2-1 | - | TRBV7-2
CSVDAGTGGGYTF | TGCAGCGTGGACGCCGGGACAGGGGGTGGCTACACCTTC | - | TRBJ1-2 | TRBD1 | TRBV29-1
CASSVRDRVTEAFF | TGTGCCAGCAGCGTCCGGGACAGGGTCACTGAAGCTTTCTTT | - | TRBJ1-1 | TRBD1 | TRBV9
CASTPGDSPLHF | TGTGCCAGCACCCCGGGGGATTCACCCCTCCACTTT | - | TRBJ1-6 | - | TRBV7-9
CASSPTGADNEQFF | TGTGCCAGTAGTCCCACAGGGGCGGACAATGAGCAGTTCTTC | - | TRBJ2-1 | TRBD1 | TRBV19
CASSTIAGGHADTQYF | TGTGCCAGTAGTACCATAGCGGGAGGGCACGCAGATACGCAGTATTTT | - | TRBJ2-3 | TRBD2 | TRBV19
CASSLAGQSNEKLFF | TGTGCCAGCAGCTTAGCCGGACAGAGTAATGAAAAACTGTTTTTT | - | TRBJ1-4 | - | TRBV7-2
CASSLDPEKRSGELFF | TGTGCCAGCAGCTTAGACCCCGAGAAGAGATCCGGGGAGCTGTTTTTT | few | TRBJ2-2 | - | TRBV11-2
CATSLGGAGEQYF | TGTGCCACCAGCCTGGGGGGGGCTGGGGAGCAGTACTTC | - | TRBJ2-7 | - | TRBV24-1
CASSLELVRGGPGGTQYF | TGTGCCAGCAGCTTGGAGTTGGTGCGGGGGGGCCCCGGAGGCACGCAGTATTTT | - | TRBJ2-3 | TRBD2 | TRBV5-5
CASRFGLAGAASSYNEQFF | TGCGCCAGCAGGTTTGGACTAGCGGGGGCCGCGAGCTCCTACAATGAGCAGTTCTTC | - | TRBJ2-1 | TRBD2 | TRBV5-1